Here is one T cell receptor (beta chain) with its context. These data are taken from a study of shared T cell receptors in the human thymus. The method was immunoSEQ multiplex PCR; TCRdb's version includes in-frame clones alone and lacks a portion of them. The data contain about 660,000 clones, roughly 90% of them singletons. Trimming cost V 5 bases and J 4 bases; bases outside gene matches: 5. The CDR3 totals 14 residues. CDR1 is MNHEY, CDR2 SMNVEV, per germline (reference sequence). The sample was also linked to a second study, of human thymus T cells.

This TCR was sampled from a boy less than two years old with a congenital heart defect. Sample: thymocytes. The V and J genes are TRBV27 and TRBJ1-2, with 9 bases that match TRBD1. The CDR3 DNA reads TGTGCCAGCAGTAGGGGACAGGGATCCTATGGCTACACCTTC. Encoded protein: CASSRGQGSYGYTF.